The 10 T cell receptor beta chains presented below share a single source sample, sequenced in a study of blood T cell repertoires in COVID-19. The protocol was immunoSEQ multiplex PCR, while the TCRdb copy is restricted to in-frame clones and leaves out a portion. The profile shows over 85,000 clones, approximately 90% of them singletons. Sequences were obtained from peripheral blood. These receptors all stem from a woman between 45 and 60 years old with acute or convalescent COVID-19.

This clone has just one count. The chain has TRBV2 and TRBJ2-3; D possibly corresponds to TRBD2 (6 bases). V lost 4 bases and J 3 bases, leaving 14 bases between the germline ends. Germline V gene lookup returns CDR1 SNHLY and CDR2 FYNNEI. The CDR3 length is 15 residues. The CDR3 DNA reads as TGTGCCAGCAGTGTTACGGCGGGATCTACAGATACGCAGTATTTT. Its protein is CASSVTAGSTDTQYF.

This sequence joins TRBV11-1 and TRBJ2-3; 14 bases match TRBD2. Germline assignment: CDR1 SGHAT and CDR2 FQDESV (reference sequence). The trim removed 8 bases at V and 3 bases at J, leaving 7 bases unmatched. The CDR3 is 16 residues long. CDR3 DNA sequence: TGTGCCAGCTCCGGGACTAGCGGGAGTGAGACAGATACGCAGTATTTT. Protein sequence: CASSGTSGSETDTQYF.

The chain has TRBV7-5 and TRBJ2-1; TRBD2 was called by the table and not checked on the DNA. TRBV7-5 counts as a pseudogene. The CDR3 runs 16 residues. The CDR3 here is CVRSLGTSGSYNEQFF. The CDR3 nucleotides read TGTGTCAGAAGCTTAGGGACTAGCGGGAGTTACAATGAGCAGTTCTTC.

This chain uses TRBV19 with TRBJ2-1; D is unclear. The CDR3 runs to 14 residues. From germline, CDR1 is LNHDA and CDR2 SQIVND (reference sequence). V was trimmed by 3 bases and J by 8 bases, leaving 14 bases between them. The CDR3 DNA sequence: TGTGCCAGTAGTATGACTGCGCCCTTCCATGAGCAGTTCTTC. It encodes CASSMTAPFHEQFF.

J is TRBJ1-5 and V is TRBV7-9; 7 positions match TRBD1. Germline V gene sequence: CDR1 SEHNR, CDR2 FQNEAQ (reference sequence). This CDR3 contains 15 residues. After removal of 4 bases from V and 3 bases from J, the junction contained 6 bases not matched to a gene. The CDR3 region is CASSSQTGYNQPQHF. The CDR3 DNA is TGTGCCAGCAGCTCCCAGACAGGGTACAATCAGCCCCAGCATTTT.

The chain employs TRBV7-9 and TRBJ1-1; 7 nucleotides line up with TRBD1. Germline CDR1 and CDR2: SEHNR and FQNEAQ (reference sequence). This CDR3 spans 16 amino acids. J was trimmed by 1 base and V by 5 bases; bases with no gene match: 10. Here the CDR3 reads CASSPMAGDRNTEAFF. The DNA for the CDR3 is TGTGCCAGCAGCCCGATGGCAGGGGACAGGAACACTGAAGCTTTCTTT.

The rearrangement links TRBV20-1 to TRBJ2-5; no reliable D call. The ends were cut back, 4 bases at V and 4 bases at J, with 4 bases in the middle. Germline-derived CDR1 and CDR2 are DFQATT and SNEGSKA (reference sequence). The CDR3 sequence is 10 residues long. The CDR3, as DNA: TGCAGTGCTAATCGAGAGACCCAGTACTTC. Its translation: CSANRETQYF.

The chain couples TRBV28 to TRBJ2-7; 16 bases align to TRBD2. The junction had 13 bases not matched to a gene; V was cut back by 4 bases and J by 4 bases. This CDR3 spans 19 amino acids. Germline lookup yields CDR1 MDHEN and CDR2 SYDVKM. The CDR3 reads CASSSPGTSGRALAYEQYF. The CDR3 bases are TGTGCCAGCAGTTCCCCCGGGACTAGCGGGAGGGCCCTCGCATACGAGCAGTACTTC.

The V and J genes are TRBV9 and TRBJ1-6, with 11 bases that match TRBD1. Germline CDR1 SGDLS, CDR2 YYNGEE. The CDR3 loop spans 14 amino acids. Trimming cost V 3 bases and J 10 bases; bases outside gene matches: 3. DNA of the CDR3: TGTGCCAGCAGCGCCGGGACAGGGGGGTCACCCCTCCACTTT. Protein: CASSAGTGGSPLHF.

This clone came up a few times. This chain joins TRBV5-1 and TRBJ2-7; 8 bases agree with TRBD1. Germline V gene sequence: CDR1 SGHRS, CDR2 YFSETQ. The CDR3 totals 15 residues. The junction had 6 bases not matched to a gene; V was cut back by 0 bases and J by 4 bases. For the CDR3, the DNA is TGCGCCAGCAGCTTGGGGGGACAGGAATATTACGAGCAGTACTTC. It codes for CASSLGGQEYYEQYF. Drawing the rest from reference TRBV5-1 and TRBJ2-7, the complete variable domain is KAGVTQTPRYLIKTRGQQVTLSCSPISGHRSVSWYQQTPGQGLQFLFEYFSETQRNKGNFPGRFSGRQFSNSRSEMNVSTLELGDSALYLCASSLGGQEYYEQYFGPGTRLTVT.